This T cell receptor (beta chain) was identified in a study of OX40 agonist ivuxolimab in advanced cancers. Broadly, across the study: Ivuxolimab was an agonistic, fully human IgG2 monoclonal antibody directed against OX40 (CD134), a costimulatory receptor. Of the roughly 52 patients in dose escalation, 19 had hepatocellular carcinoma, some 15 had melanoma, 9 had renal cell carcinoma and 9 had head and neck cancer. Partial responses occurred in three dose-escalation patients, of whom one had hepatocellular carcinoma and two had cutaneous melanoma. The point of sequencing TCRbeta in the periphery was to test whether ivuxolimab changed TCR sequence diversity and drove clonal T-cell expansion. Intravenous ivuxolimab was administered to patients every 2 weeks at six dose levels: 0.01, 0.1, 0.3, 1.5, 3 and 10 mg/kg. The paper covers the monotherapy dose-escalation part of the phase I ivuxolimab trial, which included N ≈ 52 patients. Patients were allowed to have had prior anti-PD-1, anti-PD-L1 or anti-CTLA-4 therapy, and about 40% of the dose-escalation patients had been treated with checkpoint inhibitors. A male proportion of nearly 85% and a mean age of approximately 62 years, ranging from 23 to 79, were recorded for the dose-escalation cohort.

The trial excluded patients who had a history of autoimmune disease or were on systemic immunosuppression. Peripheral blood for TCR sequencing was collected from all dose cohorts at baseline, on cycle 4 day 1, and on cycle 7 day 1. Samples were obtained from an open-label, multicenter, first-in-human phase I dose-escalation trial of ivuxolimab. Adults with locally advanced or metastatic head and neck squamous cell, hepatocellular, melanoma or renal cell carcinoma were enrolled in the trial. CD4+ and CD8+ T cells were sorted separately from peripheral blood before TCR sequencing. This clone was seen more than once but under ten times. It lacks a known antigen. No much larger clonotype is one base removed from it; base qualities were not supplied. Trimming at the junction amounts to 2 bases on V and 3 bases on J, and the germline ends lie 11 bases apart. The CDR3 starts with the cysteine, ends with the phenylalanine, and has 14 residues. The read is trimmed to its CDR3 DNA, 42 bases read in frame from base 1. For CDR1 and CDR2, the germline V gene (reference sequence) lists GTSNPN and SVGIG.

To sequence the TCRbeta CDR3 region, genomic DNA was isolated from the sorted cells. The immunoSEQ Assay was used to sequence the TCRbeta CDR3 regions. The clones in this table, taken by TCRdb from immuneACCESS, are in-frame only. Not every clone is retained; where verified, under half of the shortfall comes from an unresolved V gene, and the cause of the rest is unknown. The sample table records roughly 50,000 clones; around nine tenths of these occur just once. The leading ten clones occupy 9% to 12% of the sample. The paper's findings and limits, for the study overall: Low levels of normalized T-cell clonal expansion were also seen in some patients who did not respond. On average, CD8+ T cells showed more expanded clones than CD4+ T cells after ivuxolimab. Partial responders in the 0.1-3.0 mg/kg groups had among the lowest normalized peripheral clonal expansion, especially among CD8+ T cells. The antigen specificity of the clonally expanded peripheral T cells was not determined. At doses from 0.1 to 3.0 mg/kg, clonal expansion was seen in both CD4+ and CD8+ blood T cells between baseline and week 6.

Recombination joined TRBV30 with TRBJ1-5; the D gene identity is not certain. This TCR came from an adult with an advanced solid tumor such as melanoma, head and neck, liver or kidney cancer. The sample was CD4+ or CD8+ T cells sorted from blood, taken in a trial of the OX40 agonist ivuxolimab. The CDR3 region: CAWSLRRYNQPQHF. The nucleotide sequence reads TGTGCCTGGAGTCTCCGCAGGTACAATCAGCCCCAGCATTTT.